The rows below give T cell receptor beta chains drawn from one sample of a study of T cells in Graves' hyperthyroidism and ophthalmopathy. TCRdb re-called the multiplex PCR reads through MiXCR, storing one row per CDR3 protein. The data contain over 250,000 distinct CDR3 sequences, around 15% of them singletons. Sequencing was done on a sample of blood. Receptor source: a middle-aged woman with Graves' ophthalmopathy. Both conserved end residues are part of each CDR3. A D gene is named only where the DNA matches it firmly. A clone size is listed for some rows: how often the clone was seen (once, few, many), or a class if it is expanded.

cdr3_nt	cdr3_aa	d_call	clone_size	v_call	j_call
TGTGCCAGCAGCCGAATGGGAGGGAGGGAAAACTATGGCTACACCTTC	CASSRMGGRENYGYTF	.	.	TRBV14	TRBJ1-2
TGTGCCACCAGCAGAGAGAGTTGGACTACCGGTAGACAAGAGACCCAGTACTTC	CATSRESWTTGRQETQYF	.	many	TRBV15	TRBJ2-5
TGTGCCAGCAGCCCAGAGGGAAATCAGCCCCAGCATTTT	CASSPEGNQPQHF	.	many	TRBV7-2	TRBJ1-5
TGTGCCAGCAGCCAGGTTTTGTGGGGAGCTGAGGGGGGCACAGATACGCAGTATTTT	CASSQVLWGAEGGTDTQYF	.	.	TRBV14	TRBJ2-3
TGTGCCAGCAGTTTATTTGCGGCAGGGGTCGGGCAGCCCCAGCATTTT	CASSLFAAGVGQPQHF	.	many	TRBV28	TRBJ1-5
TGTGCCAGCAGTTGGGACGAGGGGGCCGGGGAGCTGTTTTTT	CASSWDEGAGELFF	.	.	TRBV5-6	TRBJ2-2
TGTGCCAGCAGACCGGGACGGTGGGAGACCCAGTACTTC	CASRPGRWETQYF	.	many	TRBV27	TRBJ2-5
TGTGCCACAAGGACAGCCTACGAGCAGTACTTC	CATRTAYEQYF	.	.	TRBV6-1	TRBJ2-7
TGCAGTGCTAGTAGGACAACCAACGGGGAGCTGTTTTTT	CSASRTTNGELFF	.	few	TRBV20-1	TRBJ2-2
TGTGCCAGCAGCCAAGTGAGGGGACGGACTGAATACAATGAGCAGTTCTTC	CASSQVRGRTEYNEQFF	.	.	TRBV14	TRBJ2-1
TGTGCCAGCAGGGTTACAGGGGGCTCCTACAATGAGCAGTTCTTC	CASRVTGGSYNEQFF	TRBD1	.	TRBV2	TRBJ2-1
TGTGCCAGCAGTGATGGCAGGTTAACTAAAGGCTACACCTTC	CASSDGRLTKGYTF	.	many	TRBV2	TRBJ1-2
TGTGCCAGCACCTTAGGGGGGGTTTACAATGAGCAGTTCTTC	CASTLGGVYNEQFF	.	many	TRBV12-3/TRBV12-4	TRBJ2-1
TGCAGTGCTAGTCAGGGGCCCTACGAGCAGTACTTC	CSASQGPYEQYF	.	many	TRBV20-1	TRBJ2-7
TGTGCCAGCAGCCCTATTAGCGGGGGGGCCTGGGAGACCCAGTACTTC	CASSPISGGAWETQYF	TRBD2	many	TRBV7-2	TRBJ2-5
TGTGCCAGCAGTTTGAGAAGACTAGCGGGAGGGGGCAATGAGCAGTTCTTC	CASSLRRLAGGGNEQFF	TRBD2	many	TRBV11-2	TRBJ2-1
TGTGCCAGCAGCTTGGTCCAGTCCGGGGGCTACACCTTC	CASSLVQSGGYTF	.	many	TRBV5-6	TRBJ1-2
TGTGCCAGCAGCTTAGAAGGGGTTGGAAACACCATATATTTT	CASSLEGVGNTIYF	.	few	TRBV11-2	TRBJ1-3
TGTGCCAGCAGCTTGGCCCCTACCGGGGAGCTGTTTTTT	CASSLAPTGELFF	.	few	TRBV5-6	TRBJ2-2
TGCAGTGCTCAGTCAGGGGGGGGGGGCAATGAGCAGTTCTTC	CSAQSGGGGNEQFF	.	many	TRBV20-1	TRBJ2-1
TGTGCCAGCAGCCTCGGACGGACAGGGGTAGTCACTGAAGCTTTCTTT	CASSLGRTGVVTEAFF	TRBD1	many	TRBV27	TRBJ1-1
TGTGCCAGCAGCTTAGGGACAGTCAATGAAAAACTGTTTTTT	CASSLGTVNEKLFF	.	few	TRBV7-9	TRBJ1-4
TGCAGTGCTAGTAATTCAGACGGGTATGGCTACACCTTC	CSASNSDGYGYTF	.	many	TRBV20-1	TRBJ1-2
TGTGCCAGCAGTGTTGGGACAGGGGGCACCTACGAGCAGTACTTC	CASSVGTGGTYEQYF	TRBD1	many	TRBV2	TRBJ2-7
TGTGCCAGCAGCCAAGACCCCACGTCGAACGAGCAGTTCTTC	CASSQDPTSNEQFF	.	many	TRBV3-1	TRBJ2-1
TGTGCCAGCAGCCAAGACGGGTTCACCTCCTACGAGCAGTACTTC	CASSQDGFTSYEQYF	.	many	TRBV3-1	TRBJ2-7
TGCGCCAGCAGCATAAGGACAGTAACCGGAGAGCAGTTCTTC	CASSIRTVTGEQFF	.	.	TRBV5-1	TRBJ2-1
TGTGCCAGCAGTGAAGTGGATGAACTCACAAGCCATGGCTACACCTTC	CASSEVDELTSHGYTF	.	.	TRBV2	TRBJ1-2
TGCGCCAGCAGCTTGGCTGCGGGGTTGGGGAACACTGAAGCTTTCTTT	CASSLAAGLGNTEAFF	.	many	TRBV5-1	TRBJ1-1
TGTGCCAGCAGCAACCGGACAGGGCTGTTTAGAGGTGAGCAGTTCTTC	CASSNRTGLFRGEQFF	TRBD1	many	TRBV27	TRBJ2-1
TGCGCCAGCAGCCAGGGACTAGCCCGCGATACGCAGTATTTT	CASSQGLARDTQYF	TRBD2	.	TRBV4-1	TRBJ2-3
TGTGCCAGCAGCGGACAGGGGGCTCTAAACACTGAAGCTTTCTTT	CASSGQGALNTEAFF	TRBD1	many	TRBV11-3	TRBJ1-1
TGTGCTAGTGGTCCCTCAGGGGGCGGTCAGCCCCAGCATTTT	CASGPSGGGQPQHF	TRBD1	many	TRBV12-5	TRBJ1-5
TGCGCCAGCAGCAAAAGGGACAGCCAAGAGACCCAGTACTTC	CASSKRDSQETQYF	TRBD1	few	TRBV5-1	TRBJ2-5
TGTGCCAGCAGCCTCCCAAGTGGTTTTAGTGGAAACACCATATATTTT	CASSLPSGFSGNTIYF	.	few	TRBV7-2	TRBJ1-3
TGTGCCAGCAGCAAATCCAGGGAACTTAGTGGCTACACCTTC	CASSKSRELSGYTF	.	many	TRBV6-1	TRBJ1-2
TGTGCCAGCAGGCGACAGGGCTTCACTGAAGCTTTCTTT	CASRRQGFTEAFF	TRBD1	many	TRBV28	TRBJ1-1
TGTGCCAGCGGAGGACTTACCTATGGCTACACCTTC	CASGGLTYGYTF	.	medium-sized	TRBV27	TRBJ1-2
TGTGCCAGCAGCGGGGACAGGGGGCTCGAGCAGTACTTC	CASSGDRGLEQYF	TRBD1	few	TRBV2	TRBJ2-7